The source of this TCR beta chain is a study of blood T cell repertoires in COVID-19. Study as a whole: Sites in the United States, Italy and Spain provided acute and convalescent COVID-19 samples.

This clone was observed a single time. Assay: immunoSEQ multiplex PCR; the TCRdb copy retains only in-frame clones and omits some. The sample has roughly 290,000 clones; almost 90% are singletons. Germline lookup yields CDR1 LNHDA and CDR2 SQIVND (reference sequence). The V and J ends lost 11 bases and 4 bases, in that order; junction bases with no gene match: 9. The CDR3 runs 14 residues. Sequencing input: PBMCs or T cells enriched from blood (not recorded which). This sequence originates from a woman aged 18-29 years with acute COVID-19. The V and J genes are TRBV19 and TRBJ2-1; 9 bases are a match to TRBD2. CDR3 amino acids: CASYSGSLYNEQFF. CDR3 in DNA: TGTGCCTCCTATAGCGGGAGTCTTTACAATGAGCAGTTCTTC.